The clone carrying this T cell receptor (beta chain) occurred a few times. No antigen is known for it. Built from TCR beta cDNA, the libraries had unique molecular identifiers in them. Once roughly 0.95 to 10 million T cells were used, roughly 0.5 million cDNA molecules resulted. Each CDR3 protein gets one entry after TCRdb re-called the PCR reads with MiXCR. Of 800,000 to 950,000 distinct CDR3 sequences in the sample, about 57% were seen once. The entry originates in a study of post-analysis software for immune sequencing data. About the research overall: Included courses were relapsing-remitting and secondary progressive multiple sclerosis; progressive-relapsing multiple sclerosis was also included. General study points: Roughly 5 TRBV segments were significantly more frequent in patients than in controls. TRBV5-6, TRBV5-1 and TRBV20-1 were among these segments. Under the F measure, samples that were prepared in one batch clustered strongly together. For normalized Chao1 diversity, multiple sclerosis patients scored significantly lower than controls did.

V lost 2 bases to trimming and J lost 9 bases, with 14 bases between them. The CDR3 spans 13 residues. The germline gives CDR1 SQVTM, CDR2 ANQGSEA. The sequence was collected from a girl aged 10-17 years with multiple sclerosis. Sequencing was performed on blood. This chain uses TRBV29-1 with TRBJ2-1; a weak D match, TRBD1 (6 bases). CDR3 in DNA: TGCAGCGTTGAACCCCCAGGGGCGTTTGAGCAGTTCTTC. This sequence encodes CSVEPPGAFEQFF.